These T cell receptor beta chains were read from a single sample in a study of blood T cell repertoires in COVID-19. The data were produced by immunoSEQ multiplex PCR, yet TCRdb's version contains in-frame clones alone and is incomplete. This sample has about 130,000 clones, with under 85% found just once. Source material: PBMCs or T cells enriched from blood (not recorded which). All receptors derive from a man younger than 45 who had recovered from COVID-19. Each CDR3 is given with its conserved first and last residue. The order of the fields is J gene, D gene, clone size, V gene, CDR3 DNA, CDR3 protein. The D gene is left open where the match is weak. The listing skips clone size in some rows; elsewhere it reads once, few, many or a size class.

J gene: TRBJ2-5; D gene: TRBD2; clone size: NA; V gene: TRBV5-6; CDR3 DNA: TGTGCCAGCAGCTTGGCCACGGGAGGGGAGACCCAGTACTTC; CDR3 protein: CASSLATGGETQYF
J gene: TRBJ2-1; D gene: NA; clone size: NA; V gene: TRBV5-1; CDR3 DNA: TGCGCCAGCAGCTTGGGCGGGGGCCCCTACAATGAGCAGTTCTTC; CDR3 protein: CASSLGGGPYNEQFF
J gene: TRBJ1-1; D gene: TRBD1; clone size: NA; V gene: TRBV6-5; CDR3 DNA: TGTGCCAGCAAAGAGGGACAGGGGGTGACTGAAGCTTTCTTT; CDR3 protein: CASKEGQGVTEAFF
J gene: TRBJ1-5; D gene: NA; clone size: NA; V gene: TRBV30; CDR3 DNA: TGTGCCTGGAACGGGGGGGACAATCAGCCCCAGCATTTT; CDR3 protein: CAWNGGDNQPQHF
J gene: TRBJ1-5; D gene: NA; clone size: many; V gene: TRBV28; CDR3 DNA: TGTGCCAGCAGTCCACCACCGGCGGTTCGCAGCAATCAGCCCCAGCATTTT; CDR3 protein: CASSPPPAVRSNQPQHF
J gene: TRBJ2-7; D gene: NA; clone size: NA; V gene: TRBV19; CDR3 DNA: TGTGCCAGTAGCCGCGACTTGTTCTCCTACGAGCAGTACTTC; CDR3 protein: CASSRDLFSYEQYF
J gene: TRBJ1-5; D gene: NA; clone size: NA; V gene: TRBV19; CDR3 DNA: TGTGCCAGTAGTAAGGGGCAGGGACAGCCCCAGCATTTT; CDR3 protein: CASSKGQGQPQHF
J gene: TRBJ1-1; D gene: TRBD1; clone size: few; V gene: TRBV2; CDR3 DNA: TGTGCCAGCAGGGCGGACAGGGGCACTGAAGCTTTCTTT; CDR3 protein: CASRADRGTEAFF
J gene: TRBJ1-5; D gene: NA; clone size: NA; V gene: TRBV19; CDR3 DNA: TGTGCCAGTGGAAAGACAGGCAATCAGCCCCAGCATTTT; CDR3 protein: CASGKTGNQPQHF
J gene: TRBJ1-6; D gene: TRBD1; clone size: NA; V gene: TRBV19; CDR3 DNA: TGTGCCAGTAGGAGACGACAGGGGTCTAATTCACCCCTCCACTTT; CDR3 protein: CASRRRQGSNSPLHF
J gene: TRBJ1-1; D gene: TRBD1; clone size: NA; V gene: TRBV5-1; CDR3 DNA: TGCGCCAGCAGCTCCGGGACAGGGATCCTCTCGAACACTGAAGCTTTCTTT; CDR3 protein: CASSSGTGILSNTEAFF
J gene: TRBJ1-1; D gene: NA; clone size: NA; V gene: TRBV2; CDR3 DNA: TGTGCCAGCAGTGGAGGGATGGGCACTGAAGCTTTCTTT; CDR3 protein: CASSGGMGTEAFF
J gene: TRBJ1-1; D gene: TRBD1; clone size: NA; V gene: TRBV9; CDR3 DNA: TGTGCCAGCAGCGTAGAAGTAGGAGGCAGGGGGGCGATGAACACTGAAGCTTTCTTT; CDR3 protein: CASSVEVGGRGAMNTEAFF
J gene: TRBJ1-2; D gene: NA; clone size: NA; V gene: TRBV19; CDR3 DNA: TGTGCCAGTAGTATCCTACAGGGAACTAACTATGGCTACACCTTC; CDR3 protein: CASSILQGTNYGYTF
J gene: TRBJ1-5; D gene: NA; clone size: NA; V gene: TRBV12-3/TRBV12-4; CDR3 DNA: TGTGCCAGCAGTTCAGAGGGAAACCAGCCCCAGCATTTT; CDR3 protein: CASSSEGNQPQHF
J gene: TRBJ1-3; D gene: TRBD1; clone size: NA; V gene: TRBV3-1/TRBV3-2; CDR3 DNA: TGTGCCAGCAGCAAGATCCTGACAGGGGGAACCCCTGGAAACACCATATATTTT; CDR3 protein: CASSKILTGGTPGNTIYF
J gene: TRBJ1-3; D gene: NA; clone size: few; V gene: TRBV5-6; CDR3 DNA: TGTGCCAGCAGCTTGTCATCGTGGCCAGGGGCAGGAAACACCATATATTTT; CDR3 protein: CASSLSSWPGAGNTIYF
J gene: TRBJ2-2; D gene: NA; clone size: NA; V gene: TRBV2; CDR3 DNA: TGTGCCAGCAGTGTTTTCGGGGACAAGAACACCGGGGAGCTGTTTTTT; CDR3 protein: CASSVFGDKNTGELFF
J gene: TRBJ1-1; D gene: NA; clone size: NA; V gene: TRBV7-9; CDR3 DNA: TGTGCCAGCAGCTCCCCCCGATTCAGGCAACTGGACACTGAAGCTTTCTTT; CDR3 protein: CASSSPRFRQLDTEAFF
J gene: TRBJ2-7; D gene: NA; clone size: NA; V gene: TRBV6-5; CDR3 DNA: TGTGCCAGCACCCCGGACACCAGCTCCTACGAGCAGTACTTC; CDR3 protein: CASTPDTSSYEQYF
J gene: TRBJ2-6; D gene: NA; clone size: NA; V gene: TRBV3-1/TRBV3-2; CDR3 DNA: TGTGCCAGCAGCCAAGGAGTCCCCTCTGGGGCCAACGTCCTGACTTTC; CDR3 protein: CASSQGVPSGANVLTF
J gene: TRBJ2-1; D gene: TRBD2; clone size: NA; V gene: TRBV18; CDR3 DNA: TGTGCCAGCTCCCCGACTAGCGGATCCTACAATGAGCAGTTCTTC; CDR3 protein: CASSPTSGSYNEQFF
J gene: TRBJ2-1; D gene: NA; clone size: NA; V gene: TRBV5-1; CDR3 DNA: TGCGCCAGCAGAATCAACGGAGCGGTAAACAATGAGCAGTTCTTC; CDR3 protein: CASRINGAVNNEQFF
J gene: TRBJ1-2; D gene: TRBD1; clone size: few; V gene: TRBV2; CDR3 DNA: TGTGCCAGCAGTGAAGTGGACAGGCCTATTTATGGCTACACCTTC; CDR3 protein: CASSEVDRPIYGYTF
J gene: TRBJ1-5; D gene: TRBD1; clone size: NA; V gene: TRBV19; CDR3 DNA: TGTGCCAGCGGGACAGGGCTGCAGCCCCAGCATTTT; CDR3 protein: CASGTGLQPQHF
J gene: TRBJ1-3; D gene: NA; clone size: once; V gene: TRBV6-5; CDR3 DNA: TGTGCCAGCAGTTACCAGGGACTCTCCTCTGGAAACACCATATATTTT; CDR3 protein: CASSYQGLSSGNTIYF
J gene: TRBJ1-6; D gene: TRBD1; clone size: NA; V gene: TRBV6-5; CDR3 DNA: TGTGCCAGCAGTTACAGGGACAGCAATAATTCACCCCTCCACTTT; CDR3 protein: CASSYRDSNNSPLHF